This T cell receptor (beta chain) was captured by sequencing in a study of cytomegalovirus exposure and HLA in healthy donors. V dropped 11 bases and J dropped 12 bases, with 26 bases sitting between them. The CDR3 has 13 residues. The germline V gene has CDR1 SNHLY and CDR2 FYNNEI. This clone has more than one count but fewer than ten. PCR used 60 Vbeta primers and 13 Jbeta primers. Libraries were prepared by immunoSEQ multiplex PCR; TCRdb keeps only in-frame clonotypes and omits some of them. The sample records approximately 150,000 clones, around 80% being singletons. This rearrangement joins TRBV2 to TRBJ2-7; TRBD2 might be the D (6 bases). This receptor was taken from a man aged 35 to 55 in good health and CMV-seronegative. The source material was PBMCs. The CDR3: CAALYVEGGVAYF. The CDR3 DNA follows: TGTGCCGCACTATACGTGGAGGGCGGGGTGGCGTACTTC.